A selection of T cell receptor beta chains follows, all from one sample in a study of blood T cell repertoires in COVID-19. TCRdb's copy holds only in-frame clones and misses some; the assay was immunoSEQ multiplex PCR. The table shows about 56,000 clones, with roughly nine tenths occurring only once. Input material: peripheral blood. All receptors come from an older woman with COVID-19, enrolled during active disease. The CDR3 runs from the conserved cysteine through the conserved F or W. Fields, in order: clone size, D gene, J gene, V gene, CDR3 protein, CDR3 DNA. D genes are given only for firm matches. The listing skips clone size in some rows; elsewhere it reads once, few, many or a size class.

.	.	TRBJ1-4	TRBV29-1	CSARRGTEKLFF	TGCAGCGCCAGACGGGGTACCGAAAAACTGTTTTTT
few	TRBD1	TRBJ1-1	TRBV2	CASSEEGAPNTEAFF	TGTGCCAGCAGTGAAGAGGGGGCACCGAACACTGAAGCTTTCTTT
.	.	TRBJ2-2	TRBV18	CASSPRQDTNTGELFF	TGTGCCAGCTCACCGAGGCAGGACACGAACACCGGGGAGCTGTTTTTT
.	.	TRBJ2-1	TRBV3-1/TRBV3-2	CASSMSTGSYNEQFF	TGTGCCAGCAGCATGTCTACCGGCTCCTACAATGAGCAGTTCTTC
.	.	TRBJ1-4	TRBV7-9	CASSLAVGGGREKLFF	TGTGCCAGCAGCTTAGCAGTCGGGGGTGGCCGGGAAAAACTGTTTTTT
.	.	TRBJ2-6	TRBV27	CASSSAGANVLTF	TGTGCCAGCAGCTCTGCTGGGGCCAACGTCCTGACTTTC
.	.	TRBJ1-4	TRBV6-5	CASSYNRPATNEKLFF	TGTGCCAGCAGTTACAACAGACCCGCAACTAATGAAAAACTGTTTTTT
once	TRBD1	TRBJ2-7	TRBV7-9	CASSHFGTGSSPSYEQYF	TGTGCCAGCAGCCACTTCGGGACAGGGTCTTCCCCCTCCTACGAGCAGTACTTC
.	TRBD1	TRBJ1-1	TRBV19	CASSILPGQGSHTEAFF	TGTGCCAGTAGTATACTCCCTGGACAGGGGAGTCACACTGAAGCTTTCTTT
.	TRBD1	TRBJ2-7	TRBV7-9	CASSNPGTGSFHSEQYF	TGTGCCAGCAGCAATCCCGGGACAGGGTCTTTCCACTCTGAGCAGTACTTC
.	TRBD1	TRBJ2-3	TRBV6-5	CASSDSGTGGGTQYF	TGTGCCAGCAGTGACTCCGGGACAGGAGGTGGTACGCAGTATTTT
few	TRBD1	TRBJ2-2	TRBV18	CASGGQGANTGELFF	TGTGCCAGCGGCGGACAGGGGGCTAACACCGGGGAGCTGTTTTTT
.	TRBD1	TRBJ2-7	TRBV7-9	CASSPRTGGLDEQYF	TGTGCCAGCAGCCCCCGAACAGGGGGATTGGACGAGCAGTACTTC
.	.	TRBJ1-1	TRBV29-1	CSVESQMNTEAFF	TGCAGCGTTGAATCCCAAATGAACACTGAAGCTTTCTTT
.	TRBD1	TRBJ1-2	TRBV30	CAWNRGVPDGYTF	TGTGCCTGGAACAGGGGGGTTCCGGATGGCTACACCTTC
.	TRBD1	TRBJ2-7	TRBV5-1	CASDSGTGPREQYF	TGCGCCAGCGACTCCGGGACAGGGCCTCGGGAGCAGTACTTC
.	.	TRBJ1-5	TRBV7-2	CASSKVRNQPQHF	TGTGCCAGCAGCAAAGTACGGAATCAGCCCCAGCATTTT
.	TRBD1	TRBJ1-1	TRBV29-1	CSVGQGLEAFF	TGCAGCGTGGGACAGGGTCTCGAAGCTTTCTTT
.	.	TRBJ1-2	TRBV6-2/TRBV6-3	CASSNRWAYGYTF	TGTGCCAGCAGCAACAGGTGGGCCTATGGCTACACCTTC
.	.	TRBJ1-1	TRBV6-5	CASSTVGGGAFF	TGTGCCAGCAGTACCGTGGGGGGGGGAGCTTTCTTT